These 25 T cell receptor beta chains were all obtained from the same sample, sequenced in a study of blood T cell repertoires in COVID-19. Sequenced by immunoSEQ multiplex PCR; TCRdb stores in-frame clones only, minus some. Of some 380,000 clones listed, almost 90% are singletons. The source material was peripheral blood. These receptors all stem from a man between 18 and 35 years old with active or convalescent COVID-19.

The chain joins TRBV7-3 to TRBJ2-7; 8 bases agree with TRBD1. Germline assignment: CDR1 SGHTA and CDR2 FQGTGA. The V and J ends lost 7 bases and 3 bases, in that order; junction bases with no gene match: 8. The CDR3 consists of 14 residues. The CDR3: CASNDGGTGYEQYF. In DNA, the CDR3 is TGTGCCAGCAACGACGGAGGGACAGGCTACGAGCAGTACTTC.

CDR3 nucleotides: TGTGCCAGCAGCCAAGATTGGCGGGTGACCCAGTACTTC. Its protein product is CASSQDWRVTQYF. The chain has TRBV3-1 (or the pseudogene TRBV3-2) and TRBJ2-5; TRBD2 is a possible D gene (5 bases). The germline gives CDR1 LGHDT, CDR2 YNNKEL (reference sequence). V was shortened by 0 bases and J by 7 bases, with 9 bases between the two germline ends. The CDR3 extends over 13 amino acids.

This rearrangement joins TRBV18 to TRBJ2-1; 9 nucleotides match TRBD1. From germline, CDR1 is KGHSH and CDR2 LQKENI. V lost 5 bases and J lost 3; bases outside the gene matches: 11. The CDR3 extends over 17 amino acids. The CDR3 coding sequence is TGTGCCAGCTCAATTATCTTCGGACAGGGGCTCTACAATGAGCAGTTCTTC. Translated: CASSIIFGQGLYNEQFF.

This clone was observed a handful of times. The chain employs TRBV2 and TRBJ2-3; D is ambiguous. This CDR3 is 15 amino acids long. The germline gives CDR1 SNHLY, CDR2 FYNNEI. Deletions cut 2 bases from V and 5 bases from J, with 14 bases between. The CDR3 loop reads CASSENLGIGDTQYF. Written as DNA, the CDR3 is TGTGCCAGCAGTGAAAATCTGGGCATTGGAGATACGCAGTATTTT.

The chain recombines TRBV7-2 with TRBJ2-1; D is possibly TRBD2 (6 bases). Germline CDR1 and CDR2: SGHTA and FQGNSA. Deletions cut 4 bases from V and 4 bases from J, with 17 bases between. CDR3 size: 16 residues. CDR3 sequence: CASSSRRGPQYNEQFF. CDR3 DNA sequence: TGTGCCAGCAGCTCTAGGAGGGGTCCTCAATACAATGAGCAGTTCTTC.

CDR3 sequence: CASSAGSDSNQPQHF. CDR3 DNA: TGTGCCAGCAGTGCCGGGTCGGATAGCAATCAGCCCCAGCATTTT. The rearrangement links TRBV6-4 to TRBJ1-5, with D unclear. Trimming took 4 bases from V and 0 from J, leaving 10 bases between them. The length of the CDR3 is 15 residues. CDR1 is MRHNA and CDR2 is SNTAGT in the germline V gene.

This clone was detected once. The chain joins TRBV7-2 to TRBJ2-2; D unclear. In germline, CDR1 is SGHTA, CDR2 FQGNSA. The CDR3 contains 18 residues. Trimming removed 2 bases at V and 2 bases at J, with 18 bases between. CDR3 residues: CASSLPSSRLENTGELFF. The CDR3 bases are TGTGCCAGCAGCTTACCGAGTAGTCGGCTAGAAAACACCGGGGAGCTGTTTTTT.

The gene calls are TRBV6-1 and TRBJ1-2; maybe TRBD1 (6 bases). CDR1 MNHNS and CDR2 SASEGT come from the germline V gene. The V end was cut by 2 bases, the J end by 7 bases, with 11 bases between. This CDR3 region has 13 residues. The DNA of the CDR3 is TGTGCCAGCAGTGAAAGGCAGGGGACTGGCTACACCTTC. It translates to CASSERQGTGYTF.

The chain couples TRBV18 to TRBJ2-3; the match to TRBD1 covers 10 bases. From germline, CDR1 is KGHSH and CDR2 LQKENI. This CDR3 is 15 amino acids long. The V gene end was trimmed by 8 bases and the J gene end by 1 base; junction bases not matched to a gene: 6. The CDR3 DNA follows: TGTGCCAGCCGACAGGGGGCGCGTGGCACAGATACGCAGTATTTT. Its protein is CASRQGARGTDTQYF.

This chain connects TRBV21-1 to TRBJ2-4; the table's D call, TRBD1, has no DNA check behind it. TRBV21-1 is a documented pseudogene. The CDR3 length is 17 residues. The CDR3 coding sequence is TGTGCCAGCAGCAAAGCGGGGACAGAAATAGCCAAAAACATTCAGTACTTC. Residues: CASSKAGTEIAKNIQYF.

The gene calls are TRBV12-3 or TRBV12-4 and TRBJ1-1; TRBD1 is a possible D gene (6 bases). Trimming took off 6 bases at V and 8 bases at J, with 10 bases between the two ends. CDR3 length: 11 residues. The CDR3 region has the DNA TGTGCCAGCAGCTGGACAGACGAAGCTTTCTTT. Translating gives CASSWTDEAFF.

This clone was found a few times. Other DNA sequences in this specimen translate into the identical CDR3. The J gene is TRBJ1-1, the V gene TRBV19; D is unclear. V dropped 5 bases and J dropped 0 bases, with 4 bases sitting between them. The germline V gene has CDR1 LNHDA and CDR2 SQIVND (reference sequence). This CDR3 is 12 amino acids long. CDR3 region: CASSVMNTEAFF. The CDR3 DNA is TGTGCCAGTAGTGTAATGAACACTGAAGCTTTCTTT.

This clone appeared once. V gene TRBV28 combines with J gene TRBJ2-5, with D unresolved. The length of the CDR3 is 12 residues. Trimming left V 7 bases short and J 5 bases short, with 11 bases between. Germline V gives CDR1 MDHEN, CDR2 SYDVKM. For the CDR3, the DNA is TGTGCCAGCATGAGCAATCTCGAGACCCAGTACTTC. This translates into CASMSNLETQYF.

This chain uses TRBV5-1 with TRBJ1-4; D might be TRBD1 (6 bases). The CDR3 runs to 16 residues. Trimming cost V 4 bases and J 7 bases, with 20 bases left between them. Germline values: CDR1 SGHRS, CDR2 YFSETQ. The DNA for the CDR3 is TGCGCCAGCAGCCCGAGCCGGGGGGCCGATCGTGAAAAACTGTTTTTT. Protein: CASSPSRGADREKLFF.

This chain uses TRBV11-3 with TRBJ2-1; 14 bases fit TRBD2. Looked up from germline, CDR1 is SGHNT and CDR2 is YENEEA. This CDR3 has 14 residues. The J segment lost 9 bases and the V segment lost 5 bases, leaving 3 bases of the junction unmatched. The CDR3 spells CASSIGTSGGEQFF. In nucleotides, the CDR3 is TGTGCCAGCAGCATCGGGACTAGCGGGGGTGAGCAGTTCTTC.

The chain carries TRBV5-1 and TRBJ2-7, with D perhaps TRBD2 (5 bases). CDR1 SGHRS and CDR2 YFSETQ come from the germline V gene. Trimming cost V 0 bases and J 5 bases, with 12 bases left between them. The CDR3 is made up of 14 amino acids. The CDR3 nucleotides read TGCGCCAGCAGCTTGGCCCGGGGTGGGCACGAGCAGTACTTC. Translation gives CASSLARGGHEQYF. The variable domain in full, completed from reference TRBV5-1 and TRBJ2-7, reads KAGVTQTPRYLIKTRGQQVTLSCSPISGHRSVSWYQQTPGQGLQFLFEYFSETQRNKGNFPGRFSGRQFSNSRSEMNVSTLELGDSALYLCASSLARGGHEQYFGPGTRLTVT.

The CDR3 DNA is TGCAGTGCTAAGACGGCGAATAGGGGGTACTTC. This translates into CSAKTANRGYF. The rearrangement joins TRBV20-1 to TRBJ2-7; D may be TRBD1 (5 bases). Looked up from germline, CDR1 is DFQATT and CDR2 is SNEGSKA (reference sequence). The V gene lost 4 bases and the J gene lost 12 bases, with 16 bases spanning the gap. This CDR3 region has 11 residues.

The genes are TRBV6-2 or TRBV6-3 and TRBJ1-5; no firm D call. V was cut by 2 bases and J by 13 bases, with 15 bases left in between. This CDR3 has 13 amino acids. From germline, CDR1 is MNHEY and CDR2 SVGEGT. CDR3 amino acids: CASSYDPGIKQHF. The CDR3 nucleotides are TGTGCCAGCAGTTACGATCCGGGAATCAAACAGCATTTT.

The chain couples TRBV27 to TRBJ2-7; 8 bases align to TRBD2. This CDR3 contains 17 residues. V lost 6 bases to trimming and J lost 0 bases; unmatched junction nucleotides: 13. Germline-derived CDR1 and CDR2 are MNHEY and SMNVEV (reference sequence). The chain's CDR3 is CASSPRGLGASSYEQYF. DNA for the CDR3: TGTGCCAGCAGCCCAAGGGGACTAGGGGCGAGCTCCTACGAGCAGTACTTC.

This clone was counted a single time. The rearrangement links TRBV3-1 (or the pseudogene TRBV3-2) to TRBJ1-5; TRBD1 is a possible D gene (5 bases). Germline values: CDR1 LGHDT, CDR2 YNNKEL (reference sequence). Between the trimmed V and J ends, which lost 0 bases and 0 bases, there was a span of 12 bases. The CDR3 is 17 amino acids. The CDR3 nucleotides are TGTGCCAGCAGCCAAGAGGGGGGACTTAATAGCAATCAGCCCCAGCATTTT. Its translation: CASSQEGGLNSNQPQHF.

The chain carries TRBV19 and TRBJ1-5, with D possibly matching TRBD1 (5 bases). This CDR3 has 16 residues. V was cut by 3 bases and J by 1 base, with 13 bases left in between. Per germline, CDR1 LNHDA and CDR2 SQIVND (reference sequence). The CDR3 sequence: CASSIGGDSSNQPQHF. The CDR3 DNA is TGTGCCAGTAGTATCGGCGGTGACAGCAGCAATCAGCCCCAGCATTTT.

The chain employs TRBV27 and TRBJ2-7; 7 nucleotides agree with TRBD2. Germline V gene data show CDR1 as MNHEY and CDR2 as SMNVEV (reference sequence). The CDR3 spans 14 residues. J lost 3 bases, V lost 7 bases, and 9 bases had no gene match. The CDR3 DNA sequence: TGTGCCAGCACCCCACGGGGGGTGGACTACGAGCAGTACTTC. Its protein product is CASTPRGVDYEQYF.

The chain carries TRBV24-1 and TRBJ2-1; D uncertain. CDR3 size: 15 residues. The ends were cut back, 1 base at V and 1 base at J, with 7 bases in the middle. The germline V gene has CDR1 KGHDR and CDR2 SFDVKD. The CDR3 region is CATSDFRESYNEQFF. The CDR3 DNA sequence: TGTGCCACCAGTGATTTTCGCGAATCCTACAATGAGCAGTTCTTC.

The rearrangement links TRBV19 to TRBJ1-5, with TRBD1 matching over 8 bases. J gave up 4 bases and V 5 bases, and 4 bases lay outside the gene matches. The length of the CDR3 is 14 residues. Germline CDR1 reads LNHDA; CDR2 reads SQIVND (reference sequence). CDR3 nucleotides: TGTGCCAGTAGTCCCACAGGGGGAAATCAGCCCCAGCATTTT. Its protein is CASSPTGGNQPQHF.

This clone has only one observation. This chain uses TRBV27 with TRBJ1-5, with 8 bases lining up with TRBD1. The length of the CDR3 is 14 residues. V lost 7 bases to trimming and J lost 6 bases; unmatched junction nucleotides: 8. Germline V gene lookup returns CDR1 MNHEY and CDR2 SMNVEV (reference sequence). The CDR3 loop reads CASTPQGARQPQHF. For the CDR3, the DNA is TGTGCCAGCACCCCTCAGGGGGCGCGTCAGCCCCAGCATTTT.